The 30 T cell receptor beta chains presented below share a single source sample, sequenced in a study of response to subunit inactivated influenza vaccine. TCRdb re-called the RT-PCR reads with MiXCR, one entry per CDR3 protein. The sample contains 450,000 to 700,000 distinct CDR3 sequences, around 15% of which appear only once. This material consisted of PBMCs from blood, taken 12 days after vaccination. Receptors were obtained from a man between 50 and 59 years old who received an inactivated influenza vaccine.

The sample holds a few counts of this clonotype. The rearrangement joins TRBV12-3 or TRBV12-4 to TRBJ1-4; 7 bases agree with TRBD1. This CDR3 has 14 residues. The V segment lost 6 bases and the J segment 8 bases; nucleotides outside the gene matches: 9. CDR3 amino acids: CASSPGAGGEKLFF. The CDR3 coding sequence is TGTGCCAGCAGCCCTGGAGCAGGGGGGGAAAAACTGTTTTTT.

CDR3 loop: CASSPVPGGRGIQYF. CDR3 coding DNA: TGCGCCAGCAGCCCCGTCCCAGGGGGCCGCGGCATTCAGTACTTC. This chain links TRBV4-1 with TRBJ2-4; 8 bases map to TRBD1. The germline gives CDR1 MGHRA, CDR2 YSYEKL. CDR3 length equals 15 residues. Losses at the gene ends were 4 bases for V and 9 bases for J; bases not matched to a gene: 11.

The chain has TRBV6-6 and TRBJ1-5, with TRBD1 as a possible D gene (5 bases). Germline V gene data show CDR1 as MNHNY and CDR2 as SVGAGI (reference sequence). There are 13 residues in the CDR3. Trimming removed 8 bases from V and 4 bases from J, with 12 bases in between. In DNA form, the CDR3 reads TGTGCCAGCTGGGGGAGAGGGAATCAGCCCCAGCATTTT. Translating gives CASWGRGNQPQHF.

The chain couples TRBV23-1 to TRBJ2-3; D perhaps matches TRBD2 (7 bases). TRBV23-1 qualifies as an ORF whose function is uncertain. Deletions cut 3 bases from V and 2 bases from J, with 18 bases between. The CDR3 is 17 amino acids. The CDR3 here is CASSQTGGTGHTDTQYF. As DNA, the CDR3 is TGCGCCAGCAGTCAGACGGGGGGCACAGGACACACAGATACGCAGTATTTT.

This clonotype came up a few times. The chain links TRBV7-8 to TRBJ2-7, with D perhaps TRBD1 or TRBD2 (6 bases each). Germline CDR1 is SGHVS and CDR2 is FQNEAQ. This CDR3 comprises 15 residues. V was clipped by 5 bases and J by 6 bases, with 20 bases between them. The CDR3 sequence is CASSEGGRVSPEQYF. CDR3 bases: TGTGCCAGCAGCGAGGGGGGTAGGGTCTCCCCCGAGCAGTACTTC.

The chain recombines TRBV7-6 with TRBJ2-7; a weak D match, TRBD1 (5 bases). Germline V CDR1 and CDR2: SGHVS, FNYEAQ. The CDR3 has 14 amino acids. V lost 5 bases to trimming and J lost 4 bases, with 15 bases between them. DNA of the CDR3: TGTGCCAGCAGCCGTACAGGTCTCCAATACGAGCAGTACTTC. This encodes CASSRTGLQYEQYF.

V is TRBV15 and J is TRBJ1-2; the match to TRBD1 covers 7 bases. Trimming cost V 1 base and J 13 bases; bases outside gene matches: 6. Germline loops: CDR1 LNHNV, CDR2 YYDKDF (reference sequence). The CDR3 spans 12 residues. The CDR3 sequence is CATSRGGQAFTF. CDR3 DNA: TGTGCCACCAGCAGAGGCGGACAGGCCTTCACCTTC. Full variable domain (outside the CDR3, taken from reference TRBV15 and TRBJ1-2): DAMVIQNPRYQVTQFGKPVTLSCSQTLNHNVMYWYQQKSSQAPKLLFHYYDKDFNNEADTPDNFQSRRPNTSFCFLDIRSPGLGDTAMYLCATSRGGQAFTFGSGTRLTVV.

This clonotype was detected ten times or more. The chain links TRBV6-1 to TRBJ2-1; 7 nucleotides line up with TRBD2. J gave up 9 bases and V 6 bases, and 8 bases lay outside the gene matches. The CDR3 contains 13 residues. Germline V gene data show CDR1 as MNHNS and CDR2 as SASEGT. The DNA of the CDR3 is TGTGCCAGCAGCACCCGACTAGCCGGTGAGCAGTTCTTC. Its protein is CASSTRLAGEQFF.

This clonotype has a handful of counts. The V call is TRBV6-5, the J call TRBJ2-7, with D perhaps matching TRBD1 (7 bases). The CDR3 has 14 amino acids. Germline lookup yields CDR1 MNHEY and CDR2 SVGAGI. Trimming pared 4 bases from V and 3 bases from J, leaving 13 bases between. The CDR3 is CASSSHRGGYEQYF. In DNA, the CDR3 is TGTGCCAGCAGTTCACACAGGGGAGGCTACGAGCAGTACTTC.

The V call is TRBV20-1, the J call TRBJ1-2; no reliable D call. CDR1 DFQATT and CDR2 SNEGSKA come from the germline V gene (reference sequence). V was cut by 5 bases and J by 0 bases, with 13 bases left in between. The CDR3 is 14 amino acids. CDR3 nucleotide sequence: TGCAGTGCTCGGGTGACACAACCTAACTATGGCTACACCTTC. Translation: CSARVTQPNYGYTF.

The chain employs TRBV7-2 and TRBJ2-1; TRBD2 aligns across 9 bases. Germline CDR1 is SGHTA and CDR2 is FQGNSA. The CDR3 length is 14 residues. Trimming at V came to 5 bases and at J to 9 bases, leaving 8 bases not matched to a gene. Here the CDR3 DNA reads TGTGCCAGCAGCCGAGGGACTAGCAAAGGTGAGCAGTTCTTC. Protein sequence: CASSRGTSKGEQFF.

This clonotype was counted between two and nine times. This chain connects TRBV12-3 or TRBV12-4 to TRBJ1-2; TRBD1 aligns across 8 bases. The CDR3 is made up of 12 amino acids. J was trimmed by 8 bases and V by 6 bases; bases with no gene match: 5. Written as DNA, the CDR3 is TGTGCCAGCAGACAGGGGGTAGGAGGCTACACCTTC. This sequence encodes CASRQGVGGYTF.

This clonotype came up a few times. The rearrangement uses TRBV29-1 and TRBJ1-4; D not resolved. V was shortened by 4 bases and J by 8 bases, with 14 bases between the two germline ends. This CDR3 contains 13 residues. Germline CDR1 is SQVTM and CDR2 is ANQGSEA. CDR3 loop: CSVVGTLGEKLFF. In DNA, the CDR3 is TGCAGCGTTGTAGGCACCTTAGGGGAAAAACTGTTTTTT.

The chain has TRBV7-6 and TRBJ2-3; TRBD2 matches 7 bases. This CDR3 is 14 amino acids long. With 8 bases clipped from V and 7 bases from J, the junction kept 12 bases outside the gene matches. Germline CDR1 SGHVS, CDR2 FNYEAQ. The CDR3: CASANPTSSNTQYF. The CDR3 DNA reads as TGTGCCAGCGCGAACCCGACTAGCTCGAATACGCAGTATTTT.

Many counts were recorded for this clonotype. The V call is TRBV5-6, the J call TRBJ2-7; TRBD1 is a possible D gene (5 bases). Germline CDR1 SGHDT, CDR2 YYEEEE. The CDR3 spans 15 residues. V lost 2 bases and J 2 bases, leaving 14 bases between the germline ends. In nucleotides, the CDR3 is TGTGCCAGCAGCTTCTGGACACCGGCGACCTACGAGCAGTACTTC. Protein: CASSFWTPATYEQYF. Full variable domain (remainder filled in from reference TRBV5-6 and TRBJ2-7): DAGVTQSPTHLIKTRGQQVTLRCSPKSGHDTVSWYQQALGQGPQFIFQYYEEEERQRGNFPDRFSGHQFPNYSSELNVNALLLGDSALYLCASSFWTPATYEQYFGPGTRLTVT.

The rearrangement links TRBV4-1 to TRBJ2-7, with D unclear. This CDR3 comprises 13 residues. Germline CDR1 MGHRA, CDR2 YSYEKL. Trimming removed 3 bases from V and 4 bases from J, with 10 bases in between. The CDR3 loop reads CASSQIDSYEQYF. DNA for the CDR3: TGCGCCAGCAGCCAGATAGACTCATACGAGCAGTACTTC.

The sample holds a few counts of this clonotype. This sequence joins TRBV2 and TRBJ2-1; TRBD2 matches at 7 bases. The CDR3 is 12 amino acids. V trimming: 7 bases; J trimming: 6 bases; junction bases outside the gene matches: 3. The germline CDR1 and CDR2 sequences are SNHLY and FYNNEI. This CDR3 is CASTAGVNEQFF. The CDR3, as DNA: TGTGCCAGCACCGCGGGAGTCAATGAGCAGTTCTTC.

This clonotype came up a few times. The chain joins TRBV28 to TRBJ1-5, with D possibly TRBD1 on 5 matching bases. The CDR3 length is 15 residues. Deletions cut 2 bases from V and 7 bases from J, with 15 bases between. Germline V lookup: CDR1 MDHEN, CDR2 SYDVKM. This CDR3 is CASSLGRGRVQPQHF. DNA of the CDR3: TGTGCCAGCAGTTTAGGACGGGGGAGGGTCCAGCCCCAGCATTTT.

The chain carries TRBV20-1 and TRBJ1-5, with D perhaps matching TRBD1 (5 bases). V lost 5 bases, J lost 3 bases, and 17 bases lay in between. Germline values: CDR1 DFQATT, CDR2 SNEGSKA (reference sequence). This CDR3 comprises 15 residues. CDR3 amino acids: CSALGARRVNQPQHF. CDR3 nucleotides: TGCAGTGCTCTCGGGGCCAGGAGGGTCAATCAGCCCCAGCATTTT.

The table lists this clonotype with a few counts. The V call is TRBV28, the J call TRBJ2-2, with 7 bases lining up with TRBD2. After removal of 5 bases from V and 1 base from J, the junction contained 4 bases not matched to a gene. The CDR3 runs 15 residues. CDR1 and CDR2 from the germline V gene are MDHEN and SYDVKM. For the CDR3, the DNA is TGTGCCAGCAGTCCAGCGGGGAGGAACACCGGGGAGCTGTTTTTT. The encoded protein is CASSPAGRNTGELFF.

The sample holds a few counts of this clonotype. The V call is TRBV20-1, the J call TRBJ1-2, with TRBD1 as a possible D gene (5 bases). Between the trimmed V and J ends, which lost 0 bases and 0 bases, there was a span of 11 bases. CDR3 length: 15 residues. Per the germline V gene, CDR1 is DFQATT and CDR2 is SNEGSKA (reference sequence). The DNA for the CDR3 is TGCAGTGCTAGAGATAAGACAGACTCTAACTATGGCTACACCTTC. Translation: CSARDKTDSNYGYTF.

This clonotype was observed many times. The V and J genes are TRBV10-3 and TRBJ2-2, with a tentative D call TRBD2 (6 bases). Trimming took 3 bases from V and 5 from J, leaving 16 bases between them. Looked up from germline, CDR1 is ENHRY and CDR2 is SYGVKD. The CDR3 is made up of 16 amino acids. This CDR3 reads CAISDLTRDATGELFF. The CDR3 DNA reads TGTGCCATCAGTGATCTGACTAGGGACGCTACCGGGGAGCTGTTTTTT.

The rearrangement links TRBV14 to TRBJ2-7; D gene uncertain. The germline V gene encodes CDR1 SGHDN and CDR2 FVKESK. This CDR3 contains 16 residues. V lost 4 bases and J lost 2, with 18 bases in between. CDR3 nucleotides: TGTGCCAGCAGCCGAGAAAGGGCAGTTATTCCCTACGAGCAGTACTTC. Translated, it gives CASSRERAVIPYEQYF.

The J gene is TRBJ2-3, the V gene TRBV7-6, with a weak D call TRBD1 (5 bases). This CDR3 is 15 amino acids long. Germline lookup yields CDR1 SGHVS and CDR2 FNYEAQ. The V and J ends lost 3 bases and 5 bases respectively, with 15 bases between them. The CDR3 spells CASSFQTEMGDTQYF. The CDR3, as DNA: TGTGCCAGCAGCTTCCAGACAGAGATGGGAGATACGCAGTATTTT.

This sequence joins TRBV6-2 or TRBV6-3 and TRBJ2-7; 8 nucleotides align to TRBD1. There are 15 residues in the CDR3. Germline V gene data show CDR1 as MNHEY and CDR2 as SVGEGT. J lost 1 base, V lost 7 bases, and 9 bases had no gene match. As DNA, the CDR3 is TGTGCCAGCACCTGGACAGGGAGGCCTTCCTACGAGCAGTACTTC. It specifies CASTWTGRPSYEQYF.

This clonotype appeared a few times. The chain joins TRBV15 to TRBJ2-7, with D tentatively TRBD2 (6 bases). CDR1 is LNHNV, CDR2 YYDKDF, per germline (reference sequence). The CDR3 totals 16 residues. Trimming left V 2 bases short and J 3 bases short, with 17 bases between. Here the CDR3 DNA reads TGTGCCACCAGCAGATCCGACGGGGGATTCCTCTACGAGCAGTACTTC. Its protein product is CATSRSDGGFLYEQYF.

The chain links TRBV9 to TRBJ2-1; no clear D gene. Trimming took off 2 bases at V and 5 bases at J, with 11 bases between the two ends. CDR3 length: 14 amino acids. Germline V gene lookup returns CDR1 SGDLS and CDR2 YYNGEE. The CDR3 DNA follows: TGTGCCAGCAGCGTTGTCTATGGGCACAATGAGCAGTTCTTC. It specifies CASSVVYGHNEQFF.

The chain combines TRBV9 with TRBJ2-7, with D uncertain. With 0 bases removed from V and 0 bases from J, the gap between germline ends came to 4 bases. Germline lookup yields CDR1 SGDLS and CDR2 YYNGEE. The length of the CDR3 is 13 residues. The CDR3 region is CASSVELSYEQYF. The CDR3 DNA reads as TGTGCCAGCAGCGTAGAGCTCTCCTACGAGCAGTACTTC.

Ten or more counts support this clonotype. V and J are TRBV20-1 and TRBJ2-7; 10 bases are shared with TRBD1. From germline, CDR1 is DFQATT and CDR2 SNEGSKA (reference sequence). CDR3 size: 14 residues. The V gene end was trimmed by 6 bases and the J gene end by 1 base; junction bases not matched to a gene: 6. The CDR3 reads CSASPGQGSYEQYF. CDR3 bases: TGCAGTGCGAGTCCGGGACAGGGGTCCTACGAGCAGTACTTC.

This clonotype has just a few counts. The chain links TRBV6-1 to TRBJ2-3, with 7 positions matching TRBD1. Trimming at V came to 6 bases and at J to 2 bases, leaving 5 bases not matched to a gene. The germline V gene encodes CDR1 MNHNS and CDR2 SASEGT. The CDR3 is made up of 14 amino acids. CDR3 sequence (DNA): TGTGCCAGCAGAAGAGACAGGGACACAGATACGCAGTATTTT. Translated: CASRRDRDTDTQYF.